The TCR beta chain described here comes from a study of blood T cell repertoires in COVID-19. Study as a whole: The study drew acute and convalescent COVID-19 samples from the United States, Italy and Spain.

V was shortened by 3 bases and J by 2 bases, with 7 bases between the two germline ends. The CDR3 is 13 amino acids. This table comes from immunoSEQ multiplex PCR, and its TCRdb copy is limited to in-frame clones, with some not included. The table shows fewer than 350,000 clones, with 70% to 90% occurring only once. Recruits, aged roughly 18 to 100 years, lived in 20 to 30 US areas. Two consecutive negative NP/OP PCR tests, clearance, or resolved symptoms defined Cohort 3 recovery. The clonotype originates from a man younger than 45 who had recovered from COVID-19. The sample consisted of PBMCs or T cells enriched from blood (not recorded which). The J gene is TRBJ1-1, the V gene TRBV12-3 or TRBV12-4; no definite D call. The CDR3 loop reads CASSFSSNTEAFF. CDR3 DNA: TGTGCCAGCAGTTTCTCGAGTAACACTGAAGCTTTCTTT.